This TCR beta chain came from a study of CD8+CD57+ T cells in acquired aplastic anemia. Study information: Across the sorted CD4+ and CD8+ cells, DNA amounts averaged approximately 3.1 ug.

Genomic DNA, the template, was used for profiling of the TCR beta VDJ and CDR3. Each CDR3 protein gets one entry after TCRdb re-called the reads with MiXCR. Among about 120,000 distinct CDR3 sequences listed, 45% to 60% were seen once. Patients picked for sequencing had shown CD8+CD57+ cell expansion detected by flow cytometry. Patients uniformly had severe acquired aplastic anemia. At blood sampling, none of the patients had yet received therapy. V lost 2 bases, J lost 1 base, and 18 bases lay in between. The CDR3 has 18 residues. The germline V gene has CDR1 KGHDR and CDR2 SFDVKD. Sequencing input: sorted CD4+, CD8+, or CD8+CD57+ T cells (not recorded which) from PBMCs. V and J are TRBV24-1 and TRBJ2-3, with D tentatively TRBD1 (6 bases). The TCR originated in a human donor with aplastic anemia. CDR3 in amino acids: CATSDYNRVGGGTDTQYF. DNA of the CDR3: TGTGCCACCAGTGATTACAACAGGGTTGGAGGCGGCACAGATACGCAGTATTTT.